This TCR beta chain was retrieved from a study of regulatory T cells in long-lasting Graves disease. Study-wide results and limits: The study found persistent patients shared more public clonotypes (more than 2,500) than new patients (just over 950).

There are many counts of this clonotype. The antigen remains unidentified. Stated time point: persistent/refractory GD, antithyroid drugs over 5 years with positive TRAb. PBMC RNA was the source of the TCR library. Both iRepertoire HTBI primers and Arm-PCR of CDR3 regions were used to build the TCR beta libraries. MiXCR, run by TCRdb on the multiplex PCR reads, gives a single entry per CDR3 protein. The table records approximately 400,000 distinct CDR3 sequences, 23% of them present only once. CDR1 SGHTA and CDR2 FQGNSA come from the germline V gene. V lost 1 base and J lost 4, with 13 bases in between. This CDR3 spans 15 amino acids.

The chain combines TRBV7-2 with TRBJ1-1; maybe TRBD1 (6 bases). The receptor was derived from a female donor with Graves disease. The sample in question was peripheral blood mononuclear cells (PBMCs), obtained when the disease was refractory, from a patient treated with antithyroid drugs. For the CDR3, the DNA is TGTGCCAGCAGCTTAGTGGACAGTATGACCACTGAAGCTTTCTTT. Protein: CASSLVDSMTTEAFF.